These 7 T cell receptor beta chains were all obtained from the same sample, sequenced in a study of CD8 T cells in ankylosing spondylitis. A single record per CDR3 protein comes from TCRdb applying MiXCR to the 5' RACE reads. The data contain 200,000 or so distinct CDR3 sequences, roughly 20% of them singletons. Sequencing was done on a sample of blood, either unsorted or a sorted T cell fraction (not recorded which). These TCRs come from a male donor aged 5 to 30 with ankylosing spondylitis or in good health (not recorded which).

This clonotype was detected many times. The chain joins TRBV24-1 to TRBJ2-7, with TRBD2 matching over 11 bases. CDR3 length: 15 residues. Trimming took 4 bases from V and 5 from J; bases not matched to a gene: 6. Germline assignment: CDR1 KGHDR and CDR2 SFDVKD. In nucleotides, the CDR3 is TGTGCCACCAGTGAATTGACTAGCGGGACCCACGAGCAGTACTTC. It codes for CATSELTSGTHEQYF.

This clonotype appeared many times. The J gene is TRBJ1-1, the V gene TRBV7-9; D not resolved. V was trimmed by 6 bases and J by 4 bases, leaving 15 bases between them. CDR3 length: 14 amino acids. Germline-derived CDR1 and CDR2 are SEHNR and FQNEAQ (reference sequence). In DNA form, the CDR3 reads TGTGCCAGCAGGGGGTCGGGGTACGGCACTGAAGCTTTCTTT. Translation: CASRGSGYGTEAFF.

This clonotype was seen at least ten times. The chain is built from TRBV20-1 and TRBJ2-7; 12 bases match TRBD2. There are 14 residues in the CDR3. The trim removed 3 bases at V and 4 bases at J, leaving 4 bases unmatched. Germline CDR1 reads DFQATT; CDR2 reads SNEGSKA (reference sequence). DNA of the CDR3: TGCAGTGCTAGCCCCGGGACTAGCGGGTACGAGCAGTACTTC. The encoded protein is CSASPGTSGYEQYF.

This clonotype was seen many times. The V gene is TRBV4-2, the J gene TRBJ2-2; D is perhaps TRBD1 (6 bases). Germline CDR1 is LGHNA and CDR2 is YNFKEQ. The germline V and J ends were trimmed by 1 base and 7 bases, with 10 bases remaining between them. This CDR3 comprises 14 residues. The CDR3 nucleotides are TGTGCCAGCAGCCAAGTCTCGGGACACGGGGAGCTGTTTTTT. It translates to CASSQVSGHGELFF.

The chain has TRBV15 and TRBJ2-5; D call uncertain. The CDR3 spans 14 residues. Trimming pared 1 base from V and 5 bases from J, leaving 11 bases between. Germline V CDR1 and CDR2: LNHNV, YYDKDF (reference sequence). The CDR3 DNA follows: TGTGCCACCAGCAGAGTGGTAGTACGCGAGACCCAGTACTTC. This sequence encodes CATSRVVVRETQYF. Using reference TRBV15 and TRBJ2-5 for the parts outside the CDR3, the full variable domain is DAMVIQNPRYQVTQFGKPVTLSCSQTLNHNVMYWYQQKSSQAPKLLFHYYDKDFNNEADTPDNFQSRRPNTSFCFLDIRSPGLGDTAMYLCATSRVVVRETQYFGPGTRLLVL.

This clonotype was seen at least ten times. The J gene is TRBJ1-5, the V gene TRBV7-2; maybe TRBD1 (5 bases). V was clipped by 5 bases and J by 6 bases, with 17 bases between them. The CDR3 extends over 15 amino acids. CDR1 is SGHTA and CDR2 is FQGNSA in the germline V gene. CDR3 loop: CASSPYSGVGQPQHF. The CDR3, as DNA: TGTGCCAGCAGCCCGTATTCGGGGGTCGGTCAGCCCCAGCATTTT.

The sample holds many counts of this clonotype. The chain links TRBV6-5 to TRBJ2-1; the D gene is possibly TRBD2 (5 bases). Germline assignment: CDR1 MNHEY and CDR2 SVGAGI. Trimming removed 3 bases at V and 7 bases at J, with 10 bases between. The CDR3 has 13 residues. CDR3 in DNA: TGTGCCAGCAGTTATACGGGGTATAATGAGCAGTTCTTC. Translating gives CASSYTGYNEQFF.